This T cell receptor beta chain was identified during a study of memory CD4+ T cells and cytomegalovirus serostatus (dated by TCRdb to the late 2010s). Broadly, across the study: A total of about 33 healthy Belgian adults, of whom 9 were CMV seropositive and about 24 were CMV seronegative, were included in the cohort. CD4+ memory TCRbeta repertoires of a Belgian cohort with known cytomegalovirus serostatus were sequenced in order to replicate a published TCR-based CMV serostatus classifier. General findings and caveats noted by the study authors: The original-framework classifier achieved a median bootstrapped AUC of almost 0.97 with a 95% CI of 0.76-1.00 on the Belgian cohort. The results were read as suggesting that the CMV-associated TCR signature is, for the most part, present in the CD4+ memory repertoire. Among the 150 to 200 previously reported CMV-associated TCRbeta sequences, some 62 showed up in the CD4+ memory repertoires, with each one found in between one and five individuals. Unlike the original study, which covered naive and memory CD4+ and CD8+ populations, the Belgian study sequenced only CD4+CD45RO+ memory cells. CMV serostatus prediction reached a median bootstrapped AUC of nearly 0.96 with the original framework and 0.9 to 0.93 with a US-trained random forest.

A FACSAria II was used to sort memory CD4+ T cells, defined as single viable CD3+CD4+CD8-CD45RO+ cells. CMV serostatus was determined using a Roche Elecsys assay that detects serum IgG against CMV pp150, pp28, p38 and p52. Following thawing, total CD4+ T cells were enriched through positive selection using CD4 magnetic microbeads. Samples originated from another study that specifically interrogated the CD4+ T cell memory repertoire. Following standard operating procedures, peripheral blood mononuclear cells were isolated and cryopreserved, while serum was kept at -80 degrees C. The staining used CD3-PerCP (BW264/56), CD4-APC (RPA-T4), CD45RO-PE (UCHT1) and CD8-Pacific Orange (3B5) antibodies, and Sytox blue was used to exclude non-viable cells. A remark on this clone: No antigen is known for it. No much larger clone is present one base from it, and per-base qualities are unavailable.

CDR1 SEHNR and CDR2 FQNEAQ were looked up in the germline V gene (reference sequence). From the cysteine up to the phenylalanine, the CDR3 has a length of 14 residues. Of all the DNA, just the CDR3 is kept, 42 bases in frame from base 1. The junction shows trimming of 5 bases on V and 7 bases on J, and the gene matches do not reach 7 bases of it. Genomic DNA was extracted from sorted cells with the Quick-DNA Microprep Kit. Amplification of TCRbeta DNA was done with the immunoSEQ hsTCRbeta kit, following the protocol from the manufacturer. An Illumina MiSeq instrument was used to sequence the TCRbeta libraries. Under the source paper's analysis protocol: Removing out-of-frame sequences left roughly 2.4 million distinct TCRbeta sequences, an average of roughly 63,000 per individual. Each individual was scored using the number of approximately 160 previously reported CMV-associated TCRbeta sequences that the individual carried and the total number of productive distinct TCRbeta sequences. A beta-binomial model was reimplemented in Python, and scikit-learn random forests with default parameters were trained on data from the US cohort. Classifier performance on the Belgian cohort was reported as the median AUC with percentile confidence intervals calculated over 10,000 bootstrap iterations. Entries here come from immuneACCESS through TCRdb and include only in-frame sequences with V and J called. Some clones fail to appear in such tables; in the studies checked, an unresolved V gene covers under half of the shortfall, and the cause of the remainder is unknown. V, J and clone size were drawn from that table, and D and trimming were deduced from the DNA. Recorded for this sample are tens of thousands of clones; about four fifths of them occurred a single time. The ten largest clones represent just under 0.5% of the sample.

Input material: memory CD4+ T cells from blood. The chain uses TRBV7-9 and TRBJ2-3; TRBD2 matches 9 bases in the middle. This TCR was recovered from an adult in good health and CMV-seronegative. Some clones in this sample may be carry-over from other donors' samples. At the DNA level, the sequence is TGTGCCAGCAGCCTTAGCGGGAGAATATATACGCAGTATTTT. Its translation is CASSLSGRIYTQYF. With all but the CDR3 taken from the reference TRBV7-9 and TRBJ2-3 genes, the full variable domain is: DTGVSQNPRHKITKRGQNVTFRCDPISEHNRLYWYRQTLGQGPEFLTYFQNEAQLEKSRLLSDRFSAERPKGSFSTLEIQRTEQGDSAMYLCASSLSGRIYTQYFGPGTRLTVL.